This T cell receptor (beta chain) was profiled in a study of T cell changes during pregnancy in multiple sclerosis (dated by TCRdb to between 2018 and 2020). About the full investigation: The study looked at changes in the T cell repertoire across pregnancy in women with multiple sclerosis.

The library came from the immunoSEQ multiplex PCR assay. TCRdb stores this immuneACCESS table with in-frame sequences only. Part of the clones is absent; in the studies checked, under half of the shortfall reflects unresolved V genes, and no reason is known for the rest. The sample contains about 69,000 clones, around nine tenths of them found a single time. The biggest ten clones account for 3% to 4% of the sample. Details on this clone: What this receptor recognizes is not known. Base qualities are missing; no much larger clone stands one base away.

This material consisted of peripheral blood, taken before pregnancy. The sequence was collected from a female donor with multiple sclerosis, enrolled in a pregnancy study.

The DNA reads TGTGCCAGCAGCGGCGCCGGGTGGTCCGGGGAGCTGTTTTTT. Translation gives CASSGAGWSGELFF. Recombination linked TRBV9 to TRBJ2-2, with the D gene uncertain. Taken from the germline V gene, the CDR1 and CDR2 loops are SGDLS and YYNGEE. V is shortened by 3 bases, J by 6 bases, and the region joining them spans 12 bases. The CDR3 holds 14 amino acids from the cysteine to the phenylalanine. Of the read, only the CDR3 DNA is kept; its 42 bases are in frame from base 1.